The sample holds one count of the clone carrying this TCR beta chain. Its antigen is still unknown. This entry belongs to a study of T cell responses to AZD1222 COVID-19 vaccine. Trimming cost V 0 bases and J 8 bases, with 17 bases left between them. In germline, CDR1 is SGDLS, CDR2 YYNGEE. The CDR3 runs 15 residues. The assay was immunoSEQ multiplex PCR, and TCRdb's table has in-frame clones only and misses some. The sample has about 140,000 clones; about 90% are singletons. Study results and caveats: Baseline serology detected seropositivity in only five to seven AZD1222 recipients.

This material consisted of peripheral blood, taken on day 0 of AZD1222 vaccination. This TCR came from an adult in good health. The rearrangement uses TRBV9 and TRBJ1-2; D gene unclear. The CDR3 nucleotides are TGTGCCAGCAGCGTAGCTGAGGCGGGGATGGTGGGCTACACCTTC. Its protein product is CASSVAEAGMVGYTF.